The clone carrying this T cell receptor beta chain occurred a few times. Its antigen remains unidentified. CDR3 size: 16 residues. Between the trimmed V and J ends, which lost 2 bases and 0 bases, there was a span of 12 bases. The V gene's germline CDR1 is SGHRS and CDR2 YFSETQ. CD45RO/CCR7/CD25/CD127/CD95/CD27 sorting isolated CD4+ naive, central memory, regulatory and stem cell-like memory cells. Every sorted population was more than 95% pure. The data derive from a study of beta chain features in type 1 diabetes. Expressed TCRB transcripts were sequenced, since all the RNA that had been isolated was reverse transcribed. Assay used: immunoSEQ multiplex PCR; TCRdb lists only in-frame clones, some missing. The table records some 660,000 clones, around 15% of them present only once. Study findings and constraints: In all four CD4+ subsets, TCRB CDR3 length was significantly, moderately reduced in type 1 diabetes.

Input material: naive CD4+ T cells from blood. This receptor was taken from a man between 18 and 29 years old with type 1 diabetes. The V and J genes are TRBV5-1 and TRBJ2-1, with D possibly TRBD2 on 5 matching bases. In DNA, the CDR3 is TGCGCCAGCAGCTTCGGACTCACAAGCTCCTACAATGAGCAGTTCTTC. It yields the protein CASSFGLTSSYNEQFF.